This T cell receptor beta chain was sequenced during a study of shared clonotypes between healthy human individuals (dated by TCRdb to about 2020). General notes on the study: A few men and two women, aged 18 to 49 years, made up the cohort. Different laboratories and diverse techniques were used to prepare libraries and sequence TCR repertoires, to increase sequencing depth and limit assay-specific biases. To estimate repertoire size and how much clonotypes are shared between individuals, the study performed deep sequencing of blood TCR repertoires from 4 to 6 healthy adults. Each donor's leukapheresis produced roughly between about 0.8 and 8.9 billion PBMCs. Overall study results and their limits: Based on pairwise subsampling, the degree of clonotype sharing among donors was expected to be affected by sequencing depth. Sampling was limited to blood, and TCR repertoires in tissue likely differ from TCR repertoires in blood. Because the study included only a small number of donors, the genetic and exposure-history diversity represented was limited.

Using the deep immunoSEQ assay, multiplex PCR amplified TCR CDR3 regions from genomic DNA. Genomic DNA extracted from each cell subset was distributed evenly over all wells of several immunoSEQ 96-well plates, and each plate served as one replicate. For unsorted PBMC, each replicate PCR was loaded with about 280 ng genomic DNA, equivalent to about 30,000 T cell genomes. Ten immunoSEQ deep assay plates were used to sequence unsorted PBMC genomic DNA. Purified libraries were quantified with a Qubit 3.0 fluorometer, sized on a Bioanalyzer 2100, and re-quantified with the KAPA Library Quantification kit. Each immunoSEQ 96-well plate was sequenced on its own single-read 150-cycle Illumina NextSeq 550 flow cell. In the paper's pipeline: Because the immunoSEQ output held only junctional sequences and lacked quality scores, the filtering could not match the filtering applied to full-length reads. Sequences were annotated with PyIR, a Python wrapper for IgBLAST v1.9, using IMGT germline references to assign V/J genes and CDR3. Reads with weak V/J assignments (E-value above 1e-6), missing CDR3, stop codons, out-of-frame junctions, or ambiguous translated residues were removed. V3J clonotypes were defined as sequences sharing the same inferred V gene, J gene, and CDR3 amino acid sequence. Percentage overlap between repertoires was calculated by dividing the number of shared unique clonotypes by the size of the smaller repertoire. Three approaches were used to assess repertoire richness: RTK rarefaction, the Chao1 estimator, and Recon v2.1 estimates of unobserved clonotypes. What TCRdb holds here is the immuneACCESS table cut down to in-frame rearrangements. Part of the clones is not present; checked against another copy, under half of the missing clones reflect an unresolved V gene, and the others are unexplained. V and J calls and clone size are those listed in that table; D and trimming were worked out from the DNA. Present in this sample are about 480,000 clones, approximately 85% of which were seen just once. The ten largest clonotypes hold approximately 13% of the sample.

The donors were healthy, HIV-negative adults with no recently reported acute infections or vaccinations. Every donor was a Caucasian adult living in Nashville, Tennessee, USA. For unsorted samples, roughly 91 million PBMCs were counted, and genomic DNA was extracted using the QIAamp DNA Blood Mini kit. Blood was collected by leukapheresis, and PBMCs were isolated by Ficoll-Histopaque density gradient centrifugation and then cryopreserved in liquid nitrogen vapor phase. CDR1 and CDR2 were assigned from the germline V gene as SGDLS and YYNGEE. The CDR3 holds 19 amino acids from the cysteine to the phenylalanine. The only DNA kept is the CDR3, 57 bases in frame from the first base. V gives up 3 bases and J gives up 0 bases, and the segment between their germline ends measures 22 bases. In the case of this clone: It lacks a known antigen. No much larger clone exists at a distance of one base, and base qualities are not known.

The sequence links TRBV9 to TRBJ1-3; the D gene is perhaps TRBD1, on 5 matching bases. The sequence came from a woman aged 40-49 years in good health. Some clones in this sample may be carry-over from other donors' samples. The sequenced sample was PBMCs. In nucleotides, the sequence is TGTGCCAGCAGCGACCACCAACATTGGGGACCCAGCTCTGGAAACACCATATATTTT. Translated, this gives CASSDHQHWGPSSGNTIYF.